This T cell receptor beta chain came from a study of cytomegalovirus exposure and HLA in healthy donors. Regarding the study as a whole: Some V segments (TRBV6-2 and TRBV6-3 among them) were excluded as indistinguishable. Presence/absence results assume similar sequencing depth per donor, which may not hold.

Notes on this clone: Its antigen is undetermined.

CDR1 is SNHLY and CDR2 is FYNNEI in the germline V gene. V lost 4 bases and J 3 bases, leaving 12 bases between the germline ends. The CDR3 sequence is 15 residues long. A multiplex PCR was run with 60 Vbeta primers and 13 Jbeta primers. Clones were sequenced by immunoSEQ multiplex PCR, and TCRdb holds only the in-frame ones, with some missing. The sample records around 130,000 clones, 6.5% to 9.5% being singletons. The sample consisted of PBMCs. The clonotype was recovered from a man aged 40-55 years in good health and CMV-seronegative. The chain carries TRBV2 and TRBJ1-4; no firm D call. CDR3 sequence: CASSVGREPNEKLFF. CDR3 nucleotides: TGTGCCAGCAGTGTCGGGAGGGAACCTAATGAAAAACTGTTTTTT.